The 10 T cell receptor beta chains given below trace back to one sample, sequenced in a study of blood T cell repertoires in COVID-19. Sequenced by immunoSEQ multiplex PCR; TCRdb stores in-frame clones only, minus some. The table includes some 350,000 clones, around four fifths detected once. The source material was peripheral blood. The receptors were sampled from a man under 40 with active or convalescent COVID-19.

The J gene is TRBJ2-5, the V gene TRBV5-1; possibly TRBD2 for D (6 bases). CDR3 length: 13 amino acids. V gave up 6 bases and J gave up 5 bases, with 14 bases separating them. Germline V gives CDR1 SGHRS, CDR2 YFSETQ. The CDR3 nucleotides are TGCGCCAGCACCTTTAGCGGCGAGGAGACCCAGTACTTC. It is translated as CASTFSGEETQYF.

CDR3: CASSVVVTGTEAFF. DNA for the CDR3: TGTGCCAGCAGCGTAGTAGTGACGGGCACTGAAGCTTTCTTT. This chain connects TRBV9 to TRBJ1-1; D is unresolved. From germline, CDR1 is SGDLS and CDR2 YYNGEE. The CDR3 totals 14 residues. V dropped 0 bases and J dropped 4 bases, with 10 bases sitting between them.

The CDR3 region is CASSLAGDATEAFF. In DNA form, the CDR3 reads TGCGCCAGCAGCTTGGCAGGGGACGCCACTGAAGCTTTCTTT. The rearrangement links TRBV5-1 to TRBJ1-1; D is perhaps TRBD1 (6 bases). Germline CDR1 is SGHRS and CDR2 is YFSETQ. V lost 0 bases and J lost 4, with 10 bases in between. The CDR3 is made up of 14 amino acids.

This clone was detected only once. The CDR3 sequence: CASSLVSTGSEKLFF. CDR3 sequence (DNA): TGTGCCAGCAGCTTGGTATCGACAGGTAGTGAAAAACTGTTTTTT. The chain combines TRBV5-8 with TRBJ1-4, with a weak D call TRBD1 (6 bases). Germline assignment: CDR1 SGHTS and CDR2 YDEGEE. The length of the CDR3 is 15 residues. Deletions cut 0 bases from V and 7 bases from J, with 13 bases between.

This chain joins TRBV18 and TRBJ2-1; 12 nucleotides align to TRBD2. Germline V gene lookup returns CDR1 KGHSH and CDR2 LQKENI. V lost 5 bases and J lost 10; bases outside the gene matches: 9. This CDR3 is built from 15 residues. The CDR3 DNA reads TGTGCCAGCTCAGAGACTAGCGGGAGCCCTGGGGAGCAGTTCTTC. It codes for CASSETSGSPGEQFF.

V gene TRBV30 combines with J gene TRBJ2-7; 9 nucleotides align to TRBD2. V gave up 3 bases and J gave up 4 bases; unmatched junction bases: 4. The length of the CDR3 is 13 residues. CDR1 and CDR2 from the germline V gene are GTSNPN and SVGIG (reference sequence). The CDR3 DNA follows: TGTGCCTGGAGGCCTAGCGGGAATTACGAGCAGTACTTC. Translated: CAWRPSGNYEQYF.

The CDR3 coding sequence is TGTGCCAGCAGCTTCGGTGGCGGGAGTCTCAGTGAGCAGTACTTC. This encodes CASSFGGGSLSEQYF. V gene TRBV11-3 combines with J gene TRBJ2-7; 7 positions agree with TRBD2. Germline CDR1 reads SGHNT; CDR2 reads YENEEA. CDR3 length: 15 residues. With V trimmed by 3 bases and J by 7 bases, 12 bases remained unmatched.

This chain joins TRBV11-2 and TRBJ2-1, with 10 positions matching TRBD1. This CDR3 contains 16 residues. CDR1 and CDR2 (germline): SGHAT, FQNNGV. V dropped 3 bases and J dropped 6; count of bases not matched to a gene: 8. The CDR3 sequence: CASSFIGWTGGNEQFF. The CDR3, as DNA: TGTGCCAGCAGCTTTATCGGGTGGACAGGGGGCAATGAGCAGTTCTTC. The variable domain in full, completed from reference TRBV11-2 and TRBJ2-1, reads EAGVAQSPRYKIIEKRQSVAFWCNPISGHATLYWYQQILGQGPKLLIQFQNNGVVDDSQLPKDRFSAERLKGVDSTLKIQPAKLEDSAVYLCASSFIGWTGGNEQFFGPGTRLTVL.

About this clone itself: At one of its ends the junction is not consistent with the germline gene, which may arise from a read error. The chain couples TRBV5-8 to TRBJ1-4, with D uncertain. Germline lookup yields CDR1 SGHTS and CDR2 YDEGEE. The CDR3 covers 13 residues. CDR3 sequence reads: CASSLAPRRWELF. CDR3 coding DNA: TGTGCCAGCAGCTTGGCCCCCCGAAGATGGGAGCTTTTT.

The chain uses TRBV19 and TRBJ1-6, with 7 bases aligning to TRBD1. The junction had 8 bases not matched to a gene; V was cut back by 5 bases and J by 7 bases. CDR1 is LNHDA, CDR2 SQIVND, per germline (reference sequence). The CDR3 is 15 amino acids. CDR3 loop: CASSVDRVGNSPLHF. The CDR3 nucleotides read TGTGCCAGTAGTGTTGACAGGGTGGGGAATTCACCCCTCCACTTT.